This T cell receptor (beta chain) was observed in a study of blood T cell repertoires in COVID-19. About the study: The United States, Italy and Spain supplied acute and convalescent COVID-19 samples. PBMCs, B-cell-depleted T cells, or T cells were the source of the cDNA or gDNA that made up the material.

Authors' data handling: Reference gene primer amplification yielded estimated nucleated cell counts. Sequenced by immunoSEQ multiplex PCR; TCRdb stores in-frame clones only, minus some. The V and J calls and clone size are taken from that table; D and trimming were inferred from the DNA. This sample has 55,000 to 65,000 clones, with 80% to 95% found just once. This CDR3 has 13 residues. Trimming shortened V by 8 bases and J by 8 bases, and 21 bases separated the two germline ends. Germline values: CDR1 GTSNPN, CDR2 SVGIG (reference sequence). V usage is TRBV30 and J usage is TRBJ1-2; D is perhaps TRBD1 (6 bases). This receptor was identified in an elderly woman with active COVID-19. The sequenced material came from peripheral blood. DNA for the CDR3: TGTGCCCAAAGCCCGGGACAAGCTGGCGGCTACACCTTC. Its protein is CAQSPGQAGGYTF.